This is a list of T cell receptor beta chains from one sample in a study of shared clonotypes between healthy human individuals. This table comes from immunoSEQ multiplex PCR, and its TCRdb copy is limited to in-frame clones, with some not included. The repertoire holds some 360,000 clones, with around 67% as singletons. Sequencing used memory CD4+ T cells sorted from blood. These receptors originate from a man aged 25 to 40 in good health. Each CDR3 is given with its conserved first and last residue. Each record gives: D gene, V gene, J gene, clone size, CDR3 DNA, CDR3 protein. A D gene is named only where the DNA matches it firmly. Clone size, where shown, is once, few, many, or a class for clones that have expanded.

d_call: NA; v_call: TRBV15; j_call: TRBJ2-7; clone_size: once; cdr3_nt: TGTGCCACCAGCAGAGACGGGGGGCAGGGGGCAAGGGAGCAGTACTTC; cdr3_aa: CATSRDGGQGAREQYF
d_call: NA; v_call: TRBV30; j_call: TRBJ1-6; clone_size: NA; cdr3_nt: TGTGCCTGGAGTGGTCCGGGCGGGCATAATTCACCCCTCCACTTT; cdr3_aa: CAWSGPGGHNSPLHF
d_call: NA; v_call: TRBV2; j_call: TRBJ2-7; clone_size: few; cdr3_nt: TGTGCCAGCAAGGACTCATCCTACGAGCAGTACTTC; cdr3_aa: CASKDSSYEQYF
d_call: TRBD1; v_call: TRBV28; j_call: TRBJ2-7; clone_size: NA; cdr3_nt: TGTGCCAGCAGGCGCCCGACAGGGTACGAGCAGTACTTC; cdr3_aa: CASRRPTGYEQYF
d_call: TRBD1; v_call: TRBV29-1; j_call: TRBJ2-5; clone_size: NA; cdr3_nt: TGCAGCGTTGTGAGGGGGCTGTGGGAGACCCAGTACTTC; cdr3_aa: CSVVRGLWETQYF
d_call: NA; v_call: TRBV5-1; j_call: TRBJ2-3; clone_size: NA; cdr3_nt: TGCGCCAGCAGCTTGGGGAACGTGTGGTCTTCTAGGCCATCCAGAAGCACAGATACGCAGTATTTT; cdr3_aa: CASSLGNVWSSRPSRSTDTQYF
d_call: NA; v_call: TRBV19; j_call: TRBJ1-5; clone_size: NA; cdr3_nt: TGTGCCAGTAGTGCCGGGACTTCAAGAAGGCAGCCCCAGCATTTT; cdr3_aa: CASSAGTSRRQPQHF
d_call: NA; v_call: TRBV7-9; j_call: TRBJ1-1; clone_size: NA; cdr3_nt: TGTGCCAGCAGCTTAGAGGTTGACACTGAAGCTTTCTTT; cdr3_aa: CASSLEVDTEAFF
d_call: TRBD1; v_call: TRBV15; j_call: TRBJ1-4; clone_size: few; cdr3_nt: TGTGCCACCAGCAGAGTTGGGACAGGGAACGAAAAACTGTTTTTT; cdr3_aa: CATSRVGTGNEKLFF
d_call: TRBD1; v_call: TRBV5-1; j_call: TRBJ2-6; clone_size: NA; cdr3_nt: TGCGCCAGCAGCTTGACAGGGGGCCCGGATTGGAAGGCCAACGTCCTGACTTTC; cdr3_aa: CASSLTGGPDWKANVLTF
d_call: NA; v_call: TRBV7-9; j_call: TRBJ2-1; clone_size: NA; cdr3_nt: TGTGCCAGCAGCTTAGATGACAATGAGCAGTTCTTC; cdr3_aa: CASSLDDNEQFF
d_call: NA; v_call: TRBV7-9; j_call: TRBJ2-5; clone_size: few; cdr3_nt: TGTGCCAGCGGGGGTGACACCGCCCAAGAGACCCAGTACTTC; cdr3_aa: CASGGDTAQETQYF
d_call: NA; v_call: TRBV5-4; j_call: TRBJ2-7; clone_size: NA; cdr3_nt: TGTGCCAGCAGCGAGACGAGACGGAGCTCCTACGAGCAGTACTTC; cdr3_aa: CASSETRRSSYEQYF
d_call: NA; v_call: TRBV28; j_call: TRBJ2-7; clone_size: few; cdr3_nt: TGTGCCAGCAGTTTAGTAGGGGATCCCTACGAGCAGTACTTC; cdr3_aa: CASSLVGDPYEQYF
d_call: NA; v_call: TRBV5-5; j_call: TRBJ1-1; clone_size: NA; cdr3_nt: TGTGCCAGCAGCCTTCAACCCTTGAACACTGAAGCTTTCTTT; cdr3_aa: CASSLQPLNTEAFF
d_call: NA; v_call: TRBV7-2; j_call: TRBJ1-4; clone_size: NA; cdr3_nt: TGTGCCAGCAGCTTAGCGTTGGGGGGCGGCGGTGAAAAACTGTTTTTT; cdr3_aa: CASSLALGGGGEKLFF
d_call: NA; v_call: TRBV5-4; j_call: TRBJ2-1; clone_size: NA; cdr3_nt: TGTGCCAGCAGCTTGTCCTGGACAGACAAATTCAATGAGCAGTTCTTC; cdr3_aa: CASSLSWTDKFNEQFF
d_call: TRBD2; v_call: TRBV7-3; j_call: TRBJ2-1; clone_size: NA; cdr3_nt: TGTGCCAGCAGCTCCGCCGGGACTAGCTTTTACAATGAGCAGTTCTTC; cdr3_aa: CASSSAGTSFYNEQFF
d_call: NA; v_call: TRBV5-1; j_call: TRBJ1-2; clone_size: NA; cdr3_nt: TGCGCCAGCAGCTTGGCCAGTTCGCTTGGCTACACCTTC; cdr3_aa: CASSLASSLGYTF
d_call: NA; v_call: TRBV19; j_call: TRBJ1-2; clone_size: NA; cdr3_nt: TGTGCCAGTAAGCCGGAAAGACAGTCCTATGGCTACACCTTC; cdr3_aa: CASKPERQSYGYTF
d_call: TRBD2; v_call: TRBV19; j_call: TRBJ2-1; clone_size: NA; cdr3_nt: TGTGCCAGTAGTCAATTCGGCGCGGGAGGGCTCAAGGATGAGCAGTTCTTC; cdr3_aa: CASSQFGAGGLKDEQFF
d_call: NA; v_call: TRBV6-5; j_call: TRBJ1-2; clone_size: once; cdr3_nt: TGTGCCAGCAGGCGAAATAACTATGGCTACACCTTC; cdr3_aa: CASRRNNYGYTF
d_call: NA; v_call: TRBV18; j_call: TRBJ2-1; clone_size: NA; cdr3_nt: TGTGCCAGCTCACCACTTGAAAAGGGATACAATGAGCAGTTCTTC; cdr3_aa: CASSPLEKGYNEQFF
d_call: NA; v_call: TRBV7-8; j_call: TRBJ2-1; clone_size: NA; cdr3_nt: TGTGCCAGCAGCCCCCCACTGCGGAATGAGCAGTTCTTC; cdr3_aa: CASSPPLRNEQFF
d_call: TRBD2; v_call: TRBV27; j_call: TRBJ2-5; clone_size: few; cdr3_nt: TGTGCCAGCAGTTTAGGACTAGCGGGAGGGCCCTCTAGAGAGACCCAGTACTTC; cdr3_aa: CASSLGLAGGPSRETQYF
d_call: NA; v_call: TRBV7-9; j_call: TRBJ2-7; clone_size: NA; cdr3_nt: TGTGCCAGCAGCTTAGAGGGCGGAGCCTACTACGAGCAGTACTTC; cdr3_aa: CASSLEGGAYYEQYF
d_call: NA; v_call: TRBV29-1; j_call: TRBJ2-7; clone_size: NA; cdr3_nt: TGCAGCGTTGGACAGGACGCCTACGAGCAGTACTTC; cdr3_aa: CSVGQDAYEQYF
d_call: TRBD2; v_call: TRBV6-6; j_call: TRBJ2-1; clone_size: NA; cdr3_nt: TGTGCCAGCCGAGGTCTAGCGGGAGTTAGTGGGAATGAGCAGTTCTTC; cdr3_aa: CASRGLAGVSGNEQFF
d_call: NA; v_call: TRBV4-1; j_call: TRBJ2-7; clone_size: NA; cdr3_nt: TGCGCCAGCAGCCAAGATTGGAGAGGCCTCTACGAGCAGTACTTC; cdr3_aa: CASSQDWRGLYEQYF
d_call: NA; v_call: TRBV28; j_call: TRBJ2-5; clone_size: NA; cdr3_nt: TGTGCCAGCAGTGCTTCAGGCCAAGAGACCCAGTACTTC; cdr3_aa: CASSASGQETQYF
d_call: TRBD1; v_call: TRBV5-1; j_call: TRBJ2-1; clone_size: few; cdr3_nt: TGCGCCAGCAGTTTGGACAGGGAATACAATGAGCAGTTCTTC; cdr3_aa: CASSLDREYNEQFF
d_call: TRBD2; v_call: TRBV2; j_call: TRBJ2-2; clone_size: once; cdr3_nt: TGTGCCAGCACCCCTTATAGGTTAGCGGGAGGGTCGAACACCGGGGAGCTGTTTTTT; cdr3_aa: CASTPYRLAGGSNTGELFF
d_call: NA; v_call: TRBV5-1; j_call: TRBJ1-2; clone_size: NA; cdr3_nt: TGCGCCAGCAAGGGCGCCAGCAACTATGGCTACACCTTC; cdr3_aa: CASKGASNYGYTF
d_call: NA; v_call: TRBV5-1; j_call: TRBJ2-4; clone_size: many; cdr3_nt: TGCGCCAGCAGCTTGGACGGGTCGTCCAAAAACATTCAGTACTTC; cdr3_aa: CASSLDGSSKNIQYF
d_call: TRBD1; v_call: TRBV7-3; j_call: TRBJ1-2; clone_size: few; cdr3_nt: TGTGCCAGCAGCCCGGGACAGGGCGGTGGCTACACCTTC; cdr3_aa: CASSPGQGGGYTF
d_call: NA; v_call: TRBV5-1; j_call: TRBJ2-3; clone_size: NA; cdr3_nt: TGCGCCAGCAGCTTGGTGACCAAAAGGGCAGATACGCAGTATTTT; cdr3_aa: CASSLVTKRADTQYF
d_call: NA; v_call: TRBV18; j_call: TRBJ2-1; clone_size: NA; cdr3_nt: TGTGCCAGCTCACCAATCCAGGGGACTGACTCCTACAATGAGCAGTTCTTC; cdr3_aa: CASSPIQGTDSYNEQFF
d_call: TRBD2; v_call: TRBV7-2; j_call: TRBJ2-2; clone_size: once; cdr3_nt: TGTGCCAGCAGCTCGCGGTCTAGCGGGAGGAACACCGGGGAGCTGTTTTTT; cdr3_aa: CASSSRSSGRNTGELFF
d_call: NA; v_call: TRBV5-5; j_call: TRBJ2-2; clone_size: NA; cdr3_nt: TGTGCCAGCAGCTTCCAGGAATGGCCCGGGGAGCTGTTTTTT; cdr3_aa: CASSFQEWPGELFF
d_call: TRBD2; v_call: TRBV5-1; j_call: TRBJ2-3; clone_size: few; cdr3_nt: TGCGCCAGCAGTTCCCTAGCGGGAGATACGCAGTATTTT; cdr3_aa: CASSSLAGDTQYF
d_call: NA; v_call: TRBV28; j_call: TRBJ2-7; clone_size: NA; cdr3_nt: TGTGCCAGCAGAGGCGGGACAGATATCTACGAGCAGTACTTC; cdr3_aa: CASRGGTDIYEQYF
d_call: NA; v_call: TRBV7-9; j_call: TRBJ2-7; clone_size: NA; cdr3_nt: TGTGCCAGCAGCCGTTCCTCTAGTGACTACGAGCAGTACTTC; cdr3_aa: CASSRSSSDYEQYF
d_call: NA; v_call: TRBV7-9; j_call: TRBJ2-7; clone_size: once; cdr3_nt: TGTGCCAGCAGCTTAGCGGGGGCTAGCGCATACGAGCAGTACTTC; cdr3_aa: CASSLAGASAYEQYF
d_call: NA; v_call: TRBV6-4; j_call: TRBJ1-1; clone_size: many; cdr3_nt: TGTGCCAGCAGTGACTCAAGCCGGGGCACTGAAGCTTTCTTT; cdr3_aa: CASSDSSRGTEAFF
d_call: NA; v_call: TRBV19; j_call: TRBJ2-2; clone_size: once; cdr3_nt: TGTGCCAGTAGTCTGCAAACAGGGAACACCGGGGAGCTGTTTTTT; cdr3_aa: CASSLQTGNTGELFF
d_call: NA; v_call: TRBV6-1; j_call: TRBJ2-1; clone_size: NA; cdr3_nt: TGTGCCAGCAGTCAAGAGACGGGCGGGATAGTTAATGAGCAGTTCTTC; cdr3_aa: CASSQETGGIVNEQFF